The clone carrying this TCR beta chain was seen once. As yet, its antigen is unknown. This sample is part of a study of blood T cells in healthy people across ages. Study-wide results and limits: TCR beta diversity per million T cells fell roughly linearly with age.

Germline CDR1 is MNHEY and CDR2 is SMNVEV (reference sequence). The V end was cut by 5 bases, the J end by 5 bases, with 16 bases between. The CDR3 consists of 15 residues. A sample-barcoded 5' primer and a J-beta primer mix were used in a second PCR of about 7 to 12 cycles. TCRdb called the 5' RACE reads again in MiXCR, with one record for every CDR3 protein. The top ten hold approximately 11% of the sample, which has some 1.6 million distinct CDR3 sequences, roughly 30% seen once. Each individual donor underwent a draw of about 11 milliliters of peripheral blood. The chain joins TRBV27 to TRBJ2-4, with a weak D call TRBD2 (6 bases). What was sequenced was blood. This TCR came from a woman between 25 and 40 years old in good health. The CDR3 is CASSPWAQRENIQYF. The CDR3 coding sequence is TGTGCCAGCAGTCCCTGGGCACAGCGGGAAAACATTCAGTACTTC.